A single sample gave rise to the 7 T cell receptor beta chains below, sequenced in a study of T-cell memory formation after mild COVID-19. TCRdb reanalysed the 5' RACE reads using MiXCR and keeps one entry per CDR3 protein. The sample holds about half a million distinct CDR3 sequences, 15% to 20% seen once. The sample consisted of PBMCs or a T cell subset sorted from them (not recorded which). The receptors stem from an adult woman who had mild COVID-19 (a few samples of this study predate the infection). Cell type and time point are not known.

This clonotype occurred a few times. This chain connects TRBV9 to TRBJ2-1; 8 bases are shared with TRBD2. The CDR3 runs to 16 residues. J was trimmed by 10 bases and V by 0 bases; bases with no gene match: 12. Germline values: CDR1 SGDLS, CDR2 YYNGEE. The CDR3 sequence: CASSVVYPKLAEEQFF. The DNA of the CDR3 is TGTGCCAGCAGCGTAGTGTACCCCAAACTAGCGGAAGAGCAGTTCTTC.

This chain joins TRBV4-2 and TRBJ2-3, with TRBD2 matching over 11 bases. Germline lookup yields CDR1 LGHNA and CDR2 YNFKEQ. The V and J ends lost 1 base and 5 bases, in that order; junction bases with no gene match: 5. The CDR3 runs to 16 residues. The CDR3 region has the DNA TGTGCCAGCAGCCAAGTTAGCGGGAGGGCCCTAGATACGCAGTATTTT. Translation gives CASSQVSGRALDTQYF.

This chain links TRBV5-6 with TRBJ1-2; D uncertain. CDR1 is SGHDT, CDR2 YYEEEE, per germline. CDR3 size: 12 residues. Trimming stripped 3 bases from V and 7 bases from J, with 10 bases between. CDR3 loop: CASSSNRAGYTF. CDR3 nucleotide sequence: TGTGCCAGCAGCTCCAATCGGGCTGGCTACACCTTC.

V and J are TRBV11-2 and TRBJ2-3, with D possibly matching TRBD1 (5 bases). Trimming took off 2 bases at V and 4 bases at J, with 16 bases between the two ends. Looked up from germline, CDR1 is SGHAT and CDR2 is FQNNGV. This CDR3 is built from 16 residues. CDR3 in amino acids: CASSLPQGQAADTQYF. DNA of the CDR3: TGTGCCAGCAGCTTACCCCAGGGCCAGGCGGCAGATACGCAGTATTTT.

This chain joins TRBV7-2 and TRBJ1-1, with a tentative D call TRBD1 (5 bases). The V end lost 5 bases, the J end lost 5 bases, and 15 bases lay between the germline ends. The CDR3 has 14 amino acids. Germline CDR1 reads SGHTA; CDR2 reads FQGNSA. CDR3 DNA: TGTGCCAGCAGCCCCCGGGGGGGGGGAACTGAAGCTTTCTTT. This sequence encodes CASSPRGGGTEAFF.

The V gene is TRBV20-1, the J gene TRBJ2-3; 8 bases align to TRBD2. The junction had 8 bases not matched to a gene; V was cut back by 5 bases and J by 4 bases. The CDR3 consists of 14 residues. Germline V CDR1 and CDR2: DFQATT, SNEGSKA (reference sequence). CDR3 sequence (DNA): TGCAGTGCTGGACAGATCGGGGGGGCAGATACGCAGTATTTT. Amino acids: CSAGQIGGADTQYF.

The chain links TRBV9 to TRBJ1-5, with a weak D call TRBD1 (5 bases). Looked up from germline, CDR1 is SGDLS and CDR2 is YYNGEE. With 2 bases removed from V and 4 bases from J, the gap between germline ends came to 7 bases. The CDR3 is made up of 13 amino acids. This chain's CDR3 is CASSVGTNQPQHF. As DNA, the CDR3 is TGTGCCAGCAGCGTGGGGACGAATCAGCCCCAGCATTTT.